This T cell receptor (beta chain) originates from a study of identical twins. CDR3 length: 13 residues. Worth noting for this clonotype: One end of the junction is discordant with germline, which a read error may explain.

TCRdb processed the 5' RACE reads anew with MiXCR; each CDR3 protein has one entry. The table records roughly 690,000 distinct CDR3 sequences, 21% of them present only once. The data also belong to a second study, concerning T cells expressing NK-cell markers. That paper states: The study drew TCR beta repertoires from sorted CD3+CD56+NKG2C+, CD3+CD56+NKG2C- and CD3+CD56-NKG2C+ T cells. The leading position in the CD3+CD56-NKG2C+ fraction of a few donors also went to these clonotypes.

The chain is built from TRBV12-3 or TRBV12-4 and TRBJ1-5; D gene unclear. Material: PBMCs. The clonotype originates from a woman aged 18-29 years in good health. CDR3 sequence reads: CASSFAPRGPQHF. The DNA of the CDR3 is TGCGCCAGCAGTTTTGCTCCTCGGGGGCCCCAGCATTTT.